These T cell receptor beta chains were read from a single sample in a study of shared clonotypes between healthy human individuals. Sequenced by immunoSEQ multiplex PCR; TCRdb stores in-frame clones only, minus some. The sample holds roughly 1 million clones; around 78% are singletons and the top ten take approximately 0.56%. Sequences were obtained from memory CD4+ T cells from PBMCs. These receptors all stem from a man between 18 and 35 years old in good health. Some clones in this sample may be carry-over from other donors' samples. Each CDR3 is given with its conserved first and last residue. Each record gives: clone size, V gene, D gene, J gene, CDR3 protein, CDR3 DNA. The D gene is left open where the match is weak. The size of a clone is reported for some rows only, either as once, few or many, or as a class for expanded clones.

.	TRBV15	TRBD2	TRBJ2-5	CATSRGLAGVGETQYF	TGTGCCACCAGCAGGGGACTAGCGGGAGTGGGAGAGACCCAGTACTTC
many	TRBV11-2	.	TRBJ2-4	CASSLWVGVKNIQYF	TGTGCCAGCAGCTTATGGGTCGGTGTAAAAAACATTCAGTACTTC
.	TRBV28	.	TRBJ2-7	CASTIGTQSYEQYF	TGTGCCAGCACCATTGGGACACAGTCCTACGAGCAGTACTTC
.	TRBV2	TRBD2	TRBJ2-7	CASKFEREAYEQYF	TGTGCCAGCAAGTTCGAGCGGGAGGCGTACGAGCAGTACTTC
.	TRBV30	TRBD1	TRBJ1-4	CAWSTGGEKLFF	TGTGCCTGGAGCACAGGGGGGGAGAAACTGTTTTTT
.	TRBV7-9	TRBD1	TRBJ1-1	CASSPYSGGAKTGDRGAFF	TGTGCCAGCAGCCCCTACTCAGGGGGCGCTAAAACCGGTGATCGGGGAGCTTTCTTT
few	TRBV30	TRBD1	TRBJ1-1	CAWSVRLGGAGTEAFF	TGTGCCTGGAGTGTGAGGTTAGGGGGCGCGGGAACTGAAGCTTTCTTT
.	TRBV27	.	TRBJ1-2	CASSLSIQGRYGYTF	TGTGCCAGCAGTTTATCGATCCAGGGTCGGTATGGCTACACCTTC
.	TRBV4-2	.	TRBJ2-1	CASSPFLTYNEQFF	TGTGCCAGCAGCCCCTTCCTTACCTACAATGAGCAGTTCTTC
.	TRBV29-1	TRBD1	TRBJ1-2	CSVERDRGIYGYTF	TGCAGCGTTGAGCGGGACAGGGGAATCTATGGCTACACCTTC
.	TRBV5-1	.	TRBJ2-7	CASSFSGPYEQYF	TGCGCCAGCAGCTTTAGCGGCCCCTACGAGCAGTACTTC
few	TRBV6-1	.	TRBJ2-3	CASSERGAASTDTQYF	TGTGCCAGCAGTGAACGGGGGGCGGCTAGCACAGATACGCAGTATTTT
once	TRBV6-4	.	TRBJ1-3	CASSDSEGEDPEGGNTIYF	TGTGCCAGCAGTGACTCGGAGGGGGAGGATCCTGAGGGCGGAAACACCATATATTTT
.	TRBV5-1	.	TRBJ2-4	CASSLVALSGADIQYF	TGCGCCAGCAGCTTGGTAGCCCTATCGGGGGCGGACATTCAGTACTTC
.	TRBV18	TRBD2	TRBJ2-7	CASSPGSPHSGRSYEQYF	TGTGCCAGCTCACCGGGCAGCCCCCACTCCGGGAGGTCCTACGAGCAGTACTTC
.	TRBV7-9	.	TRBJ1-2	CASSFNPYGYTF	TGTGCCAGCAGCTTTAACCCCTATGGCTACACCTTC
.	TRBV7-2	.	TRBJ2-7	CASSIARDGTYEQYF	TGTGCCAGCAGCATAGCCCGGGACGGAACCTACGAGCAGTACTTC
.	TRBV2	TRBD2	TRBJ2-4	CASSEGGRASGNIQYF	TGTGCCAGCAGTGAAGGCGGGAGGGCCAGTGGAAACATTCAGTACTTC
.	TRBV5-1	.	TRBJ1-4	CASSFNTHQGEKLFF	TGCGCCAGCAGCTTCAACACCCACCAGGGGGAAAAACTGTTTTTT
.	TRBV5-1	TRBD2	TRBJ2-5	CASGGGELQETQYF	TGCGCCAGCGGCGGGGGAGAACTCCAAGAGACCCAGTACTTC
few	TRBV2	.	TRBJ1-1	CASSEQVSEAFF	TGTGCCAGCAGTGAACAGGTCAGTGAAGCTTTCTTT
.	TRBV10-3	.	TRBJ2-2	CAISSLTANTGELFF	TGTGCCATCAGTTCGTTGACTGCGAACACCGGGGAGCTGTTTTTT
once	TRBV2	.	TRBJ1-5	CASRIQGRNQPQHF	TGTGCCAGCAGAATACAGGGTCGTAACCAGCCCCAGCATTTT
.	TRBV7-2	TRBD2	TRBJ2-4	CASSGGDGAKNIQYF	TGTGCCAGCAGCGGGGGGGATGGTGCCAAAAACATTCAGTACTTC
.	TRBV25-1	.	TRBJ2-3	CASRGTGTSTDTQYF	TGTGCCAGCAGGGGAACGGGTACAAGCACAGATACGCAGTATTTT
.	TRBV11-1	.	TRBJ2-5	CASSLGGQKGQTQYF	TGTGCCAGCAGCTTAGGGGGCCAAAAAGGGCAGACCCAGTACTTC
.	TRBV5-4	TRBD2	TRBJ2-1	CASSPGLDLFDEQFF	TGTGCCAGCAGCCCTGGACTAGACCTTTTCGATGAGCAGTTCTTC
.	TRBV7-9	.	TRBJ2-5	CASSLDRGQGRETQYF	TGTGCCAGCAGCTTAGATCGGGGCCAGGGGCGAGAGACCCAGTACTTC
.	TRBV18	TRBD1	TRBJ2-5	CASSPRQGVETQYF	TGTGCCAGCTCACCACGACAGGGGGTAGAGACCCAGTACTTC
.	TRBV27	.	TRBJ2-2	CASSFKNTGELFF	TGTGCCAGCAGTTTCAAAAACACCGGGGAGCTGTTTTTT
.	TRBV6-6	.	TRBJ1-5	CASSDGPQSPQHF	TGTGCCAGTTCGGACGGCCCGCAATCGCCCCAGCATTTT
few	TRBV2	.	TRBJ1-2	CASSYSDYGYTF	TGTGCCAGCAGTTACAGTGACTATGGCTACACCTTC
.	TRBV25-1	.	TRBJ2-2	CASSEGGRTGELFF	TGTGCCAGCAGTGAAGGGGGCCGCACCGGGGAGCTGTTTTTT
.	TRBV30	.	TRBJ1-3	CAWIPAGGNTIYF	TGTGCCTGGATTCCGGCGGGCGGAAACACCATATATTTT
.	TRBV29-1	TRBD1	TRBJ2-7	CSARGQGARILSDEQYF	TGCAGCGCAAGAGGACAGGGGGCGCGTATTTTATCCGACGAGCAGTACTTC
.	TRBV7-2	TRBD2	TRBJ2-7	CASSLTSGSSEQYF	TGTGCCAGCAGCTTAACTAGCGGGAGTTCCGAGCAGTACTTC
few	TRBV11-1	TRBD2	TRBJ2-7	CASSLGLAGGSSYEQYF	TGTGCCAGCAGCTTGGGACTAGCGGGAGGAAGCTCCTACGAGCAGTACTTC
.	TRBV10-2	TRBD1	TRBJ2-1	CASSQGQNSYNEQFF	TGCGCCAGCAGTCAGGGACAGAACTCCTACAATGAGCAGTTCTTC
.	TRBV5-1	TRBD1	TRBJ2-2	CASSGTGRGTGELFF	TGCGCCAGCAGCGGGACAGGAAGGGGCACCGGGGAGCTGTTTTTT
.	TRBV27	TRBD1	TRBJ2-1	CASGYRGSYNEQFF	TGTGCCAGCGGATACAGGGGCTCCTACAATGAGCAGTTCTTC
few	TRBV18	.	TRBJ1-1	CASSPLAGNTEAFF	TGTGCCAGCTCACCACTCGCGGGGAACACTGAAGCTTTCTTT
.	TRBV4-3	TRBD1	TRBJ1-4	CASSHSTTGTNEKLFF	TGCGCCAGCAGCCATAGCACGACAGGGACTAATGAAAAACTGTTTTTT
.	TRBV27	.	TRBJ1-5	CASSSRDRTQHF	TGTGCCAGCAGTTCAAGAGACAGGACCCAGCATTTT
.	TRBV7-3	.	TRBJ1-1	CASSLRGASEAFF	TGTGCCAGCAGCTTAAGGGGGGCATCTGAAGCTTTCTTT
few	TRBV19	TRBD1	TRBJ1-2	CASSPHRGQNYGYTF	TGTGCCAGTAGTCCCCACAGGGGTCAGAACTATGGCTACACCTTC
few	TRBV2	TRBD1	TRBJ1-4	CASSVTGAPTEQLFF	TGTGCCAGCAGTGTAACAGGGGCCCCTACCGAACAACTGTTTTTT